This section outlines one T cell receptor beta chain sequence together with its context. Its antigen is not yet known. No base quality information exists; no much larger clone differs at one position. Spanning cysteine to phenylalanine, the CDR3 consists of 15 amino acids. Kept here is only the CDR3 DNA, which spans 45 bases and is read in frame from base 1. CDR1 is given as SQVTM and CDR2 as ANQGSEA, both from the germline V gene. V gives up 5 bases and J gives up 1 base, and the segment between their germline ends measures 17 bases. This sample stems from a study of monozygotic twins with cystic fibrosis (dated by TCRdb to 2020 to 2023). With respect to the entire study: Barcoded libraries were prepared from 2.5 to 3.5 micrograms of fragmented DNA with roughly 15 PCR cycles. TCR beta repertoires were compared within and between 16 monozygotic twin pairs with cystic fibrosis so that genetic influence on V and J gene usage could be assessed. The cohort included ten female and six male twin pairs, mostly children and adolescents, aged roughly 2.0 to 40 years with a median of approximately 8.9 years. On the day blood was drawn, the twins' weight-for-height and FEVPerc (FEV1 disease centile) were ranked against those of the 800 to 1,100 cohort participants. Data for three of the twin pairs had previously been reported in another context. Overall study results and their limits: Significantly higher nucleotide-identical clonotype sharing was observed within monozygotic CF twin pairs than between unrelated CF individuals (P = 0.000026, Mann-Whitney). Simpson clonality tended to be low (median approximately 0.0095), which suggests a naive-dominated repertoire, although clonality was higher in the most severely affected patients. The greatest similarity to the co-twin was observed for V gene usage in 13 of 16 pairs and for J usage in 8 of 16 pairs, which suggested genetic constraints. The cohort was small, and the number of shared CDR3s showed no association with age, concordance or disease severity.

The twin pairs came from the European Cystic Fibrosis Twin and Sibling Study Cohort, which recruited patients from over a hundred CF clinics across 14 European countries. Zygosity and CFTR genotype were verified in-house, and zygosity was tested by multiplex PCR of nine short tandem repeat loci. Peripheral blood was taken from each twin, and clinical parameters were recorded on the day of blood sampling. Genomic DNA was isolated from peripheral blood cells with phenol/chloroform and kept in TE buffer at 4 degrees C. Following the manufacturer's instructions, TCR beta CDR3 regions were amplified by multiplex PCR with the immunoSEQ immune profiling system. Sequencing was performed on an Illumina NextSeq system. From the authors' description of their analysis: The immunoSEQ Analyzer platform handled processing of the sequence data, and clonality was calculated by taking the square root of Simpson's index of productive rearrangements. Jensen-Shannon distance served as the measure of similarity in V and J usage, while OLGA was used to compute CDR3 generation probabilities. Shared CDR3 sequences were searched against the immuneACCESS database (August 2020) and VDJdb (December 2020). TCRdb re-hosts the immuneACCESS table, in-frame sequences only. Its copies lack some clones; in the studies checked, an unresolved V gene accounts for under half of them, and the cause for the rest is not known. That table furnishes V, J and clone size, whereas the DNA furnished D and trimming. The sample contains tens of thousands of clones, over 60% of them found a single time. Over 0.75% of the sample is taken by the ten largest.

Recombination connected TRBV29-1 to TRBJ1-1; TRBD1 is a possible D gene, resting on 6 matching bases. The receptor's source is a girl aged 5-17 years with cystic fibrosis. Specimen: blood. The CDR3 region reads CSVRLKGGRNTEAFF. The DNA sequence reads TGCAGCGTTCGACTAAAGGGGGGCCGGAACACTGAAGCTTTCTTT.